This TCR beta chain is drawn from a study of blood T cell repertoires in COVID-19 (dated by TCRdb to about 2020). In the study overall: Samples from collaborators originated in the United States, Italy and Spain and spanned both the acute and convalescent phases of COVID-19. The prospective study material was composed of cDNA or gDNA derived from T cells, B-cell-depleted T cells, or PBMCs. Subjects who had been exposed to COVID-19, were actively infected with it, or had recovered from it provided the deeply sampled blood TCRbeta repertoires that made up the dataset. The repertoires were made available in a free public database intended to serve as a resource for research on the immune response to SARS-CoV-2. The samples were drawn from two sources: the first 160 participants of the ongoing ImmuneRACE study, and fewer than 1,500 subjects contributed by 6 global collaborators. A de-identified subject ID, COVID-19 status, age in years and sex were almost always included in the sample metadata. Where HLA class I and class II types were available, the types were taken from metadata supplied by the sample provider, not from assay-based typing.

The paper's findings and limits, for the study overall: Clinical and demographic metadata were provided uncurated, with the amount varying by source and participant.

About this clone: What this receptor recognizes is not known. No base qualities exist here, and no much larger clone lies one base off it.

The immunoSEQ Assay, a bias-controlled multiplex PCR, was used to amplify TCRbeta CDR3 regions from genomic DNA. Regarding the original processing steps: Nucleated cell counts per sample were estimated from amplification of reference gene primers within the assay. To quantify the absolute abundance of each unique TCRbeta CDR3 rearrangement, sequence reads were collapsed and filtered. For each sample, productive Simpson clonality was calculated as the square root of Simpson's diversity index across productive rearrangements. Drawn from immuneACCESS, this table holds only the in-frame rearrangements with V and J called that TCRdb kept. Clones are partly lost; checked studies trace under half to an unresolved V gene and leave the rest unexplained. For V, J and clone size, that table is used; D and trimming come from the DNA. The sample includes roughly 290,000 clones, with around 81% observed a single time. Around 16% of the sample is held by the ten biggest clonotypes.

CDR1 and CDR2 (SGHRS, YFSETQ) derive from the germline V gene. V lost 3 bases and J lost 10 bases, and the count of bases not matched to a germline gene is 9. CDR3 length: 13 amino acids, cysteine to phenylalanine. The sequence is cut down to CDR3 DNA, 39 bases in frame from base 1. One collaborating source in Seattle enrolled patients while the patients were actively infected and followed the patients over time throughout the course of disease. Whole blood was collected in K2EDTA tubes by collaborating institutions according to the institutions' own protocols. For TCRbeta analysis, collaborator samples were shipped as frozen whole blood, as isolated PBMCs, or as DNA extracted from either sample type.

The chain was built from TRBV5-1 and TRBJ1-1, and TRBD1 aligns with 7 junction nucleotides. Sample: peripheral blood. This TCR derives from a person aged 70 to 79 with COVID-19, enrolled during active disease. CDR3 sequence: CASSSGTAGSAFF. The DNA sequence is as follows: TGCGCCAGCAGCTCCGGGACAGCCGGCTCAGCTTTCTTT. Extended through the reference TRBV5-1 and TRBJ1-1 proteins, this CDR3 yields the full variable domain: KAGVTQTPRYLIKTRGQQVTLSCSPISGHRSVSWYQQTPGQGLQFLFEYFSETQRNKGNFPGRFSGRQFSNSRSEMNVSTLELGDSALYLCASSSGTAGSAFFGQGTRLTVV.